The 7 T cell receptor beta chains listed next were all sequenced from one sample in a study of cytomegalovirus exposure and HLA in healthy donors. The repertoire was sequenced with immunoSEQ multiplex PCR; TCRdb's copy has only in-frame clones and lacks some. The sample carries some 110,000 clones, 88% recorded once. Source material: PBMCs. Every receptor here comes from a man aged 18 to 30 in good health and CMV-seronegative.

J is TRBJ2-2 and V is TRBV5-1, with 11 bases lining up with TRBD1. The CDR3 covers 16 residues. Germline V gene data show CDR1 as SGHRS and CDR2 as YFSETQ. The V gene end was trimmed by 3 bases and the J gene end by 0 bases; junction bases not matched to a gene: 1. The CDR3 sequence is CASSWGQGANTGELFF. CDR3 in DNA: TGCGCCAGCAGCTGGGGACAGGGGGCGAACACCGGGGAGCTGTTTTTT.

This clone was observed once. The chain uses TRBV7-9 and TRBJ1-3; TRBD1 aligns across 8 bases. The germline gives CDR1 SEHNR, CDR2 FQNEAQ (reference sequence). This CDR3 is built from 16 residues. Losses at the gene ends were 3 bases for V and 0 bases for J; bases not matched to a gene: 4. The CDR3: CASSFEQGVSGNTIYF. The DNA of the CDR3 is TGTGCCAGCAGCTTCGAACAGGGGGTCTCTGGAAACACCATATATTTT. Using reference TRBV7-9 and TRBJ1-3 for the parts outside the CDR3, the full variable domain is DTGVSQNPRHKITKRGQNVTFRCDPISEHNRLYWYRQTLGQGPEFLTYFQNEAQLEKSRLLSDRFSAERPKGSFSTLEIQRTEQGDSAMYLCASSFEQGVSGNTIYFGEGSWLTVV.

This clone was found a few times. The chain is built from TRBV14 and TRBJ1-5, with 7 bases aligning to TRBD1. The CDR3 contains 15 residues. Germline-derived CDR1 and CDR2 are SGHDN and FVKESK. Germline trimming cut 5 bases from V and 3 bases from J; bases unmatched to any gene: 7. DNA for the CDR3: TGTGCCAGCAGCACCCGGGACAGTTACAATCAGCCCCAGCATTTT. It translates to CASSTRDSYNQPQHF.

V usage is TRBV6-5 and J usage is TRBJ2-1; 12 bases are a match to TRBD2. CDR1 is MNHEY, CDR2 SVGAGI, per germline. The V and J ends lost 4 bases and 5 bases, in that order; junction bases with no gene match: 3. The CDR3 is 15 residues long. CDR3 DNA sequence: TGTGCCAGCAGTTTTTGGACTAGCGGGGACAATGAGCAGTTCTTC. It yields the protein CASSFWTSGDNEQFF.

J is TRBJ1-4 and V is TRBV11-3; no firm D call. Trimming left V 2 bases short and J 7 bases short, with 5 bases between. The CDR3 consists of 12 residues. Germline-derived CDR1 and CDR2 are SGHNT and YENEEA. CDR3 sequence: CASSLTGEKLFF. In nucleotides, the CDR3 is TGTGCCAGCAGCTTAACGGGTGAAAAACTGTTTTTT.

The chain joins TRBV7-7 to TRBJ2-7; weak D call: TRBD1 (6 bases). V dropped 6 bases and J dropped 1 base, with 13 bases sitting between them. The CDR3 is made up of 14 amino acids. CDR1 is SSHAT and CDR2 is FNYEAQ in the germline V gene (reference sequence). The DNA of the CDR3 is TGTGCCAGCAGGCGACGGGACAAATCCTACGAGCAGTACTTC. Amino acids: CASRRRDKSYEQYF.

The genes are TRBV15 and TRBJ2-4, with D possibly matching TRBD2 (5 bases). This CDR3 has 17 residues. CDR1 is LNHNV and CDR2 is YYDKDF in the germline V gene (reference sequence). V was clipped by 0 bases and J by 4 bases, with 16 bases between them. Written as DNA, the CDR3 is TGTGCCACCAGCAGAGATTATCAGAGCGAGGGTAAAAACATTCAGTACTTC. Protein: CATSRDYQSEGKNIQYF.